This T cell receptor beta chain was sequenced during a study of blood T cell dynamics during melanoma immunotherapy. The wider study: Standard first-line treatment here was pembrolizumab or nivolumab plus ipilimumab in metastatic melanoma. General study results and limits: Whether repertoire-driving clones were melanoma-specific could not be determined.

Some clones are missing from TCRdb's copy, which holds only in-frame ones; the method was immunoSEQ multiplex PCR. This table holds fewer than 15,000 clones, under 95% found once. Germline values: CDR1 WNHNN, CDR2 SYGVQD (reference sequence). V was trimmed by 0 bases and J by 2 bases, leaving 5 bases between them. The CDR3 sequence is 13 residues long. In the case of this clone: Its antigen remains unidentified.

As for time point: pre-treatment baseline. V is TRBV10-1 and J is TRBJ2-7; D not resolved. This specimen was effector memory CD8+ T cells from blood, taken from a patient treated with checkpoint blockade. The clonotype was recovered from a human donor with melanoma. In DNA form, the CDR3 reads TGCGCCAGCAGTGAGTCGATGACCTACGAGCAGTACTTC. Amino acid sequence: CASSESMTYEQYF.